The present T cell receptor beta chain was sequenced within a study of a mutant IDH1 vaccine in newly diagnosed glioma. Study conclusions and caveats: Shifts in the top peripheral T cell clonotypes seemed unrelated to pseudoprogression.

This clone was seen a handful of times. What it binds is not known. Assay: immunoSEQ multiplex PCR; the TCRdb copy retains only in-frame clones and omits some. In the table there are 60,000 or so clones, 89% of which are singletons. Described time point: week 11, during vaccination. The content of each vaccine dose was 300 ug of mutant IDH1 20-mer peptide, and topical imiquimod accompanied it. The CDR3 extends over 15 amino acids. V lost 0 bases, J lost 2 bases, and 8 bases lay in between. Germline assignment: CDR1 MNHNS and CDR2 SASEGT. The chain recombines TRBV6-1 with TRBJ2-1; D is undetermined. The input for sequencing was PBMCs, taken from a glioma patient whose treatment included an IDH1 peptide vaccine. The origin of this receptor is a man aged 35 to 55 with glioma. The CDR3 DNA reads as TGTGCCAGCAGTGAAGCTTCGGGTCCCTACAATGAGCAGTTCTTC. The encoded protein is CASSEASGPYNEQFF.